Below, one T cell receptor (beta chain) is given with its context. The PCR used 60 Vbeta and 13 Jbeta primers. The method was immunoSEQ multiplex PCR; TCRdb's version includes in-frame clones alone and lacks a portion of them. Of roughly 200,000 clones in the sample, approximately 78% were seen once. This specimen belongs to a study of cytomegalovirus exposure and HLA in healthy donors. The CDR3 sequence is 13 residues long. The germline gives CDR1 SNHLY, CDR2 FYNNEI. V dropped 7 bases and J dropped 6 bases, with 10 bases sitting between them. Material for sequencing was PBMCs. V usage is TRBV2 and J usage is TRBJ1-6; no reliable D call. The clonotype was recovered from a man aged 25-45 years in good health and CMV-seronegative. CDR3 residues: CASTVTFNSPLHF. The CDR3 DNA sequence: TGTGCCAGCACCGTTACATTTAATTCACCCCTCCACTTT.